These 32 T cell receptor beta chains originate from one sample sequenced in a study of CD8+ T cells in alopecia areata. RNA was isolated and reverse transcribed to cDNA, the sequencing template. Sequencing used immunoSEQ multiplex PCR; TCRdb keeps in-frame clones, though not all of them. The table lists 140,000 to 150,000 clones, roughly 54% of them singletons, with about a sixth in the top ten. Treatment: oral pan-JAK inhibitor, 5-10 mg twice daily. The specimen was CD8+ T cells sorted from blood, collected at week 4, from a patient treated with tofacitinib. These receptors were obtained from a human donor with alopecia areata.

The chain links TRBV15 to TRBJ2-2; no reliable D call. This CDR3 is 16 amino acids long. V was shortened by 3 bases and J by 0 bases, with 11 bases between the two germline ends. Germline CDR1 and CDR2: LNHNV and YYDKDF (reference sequence). CDR3 DNA: TGTGCCACCAGCAGCGCTACGACCGCGAACACCGGGGAGCTGTTTTTT. This encodes CATSSATTANTGELFF.

This clone has a single count. The chain joins TRBV27 to TRBJ1-1; 7 bases align to TRBD1. Looked up from germline, CDR1 is MNHEY and CDR2 is SMNVEV (reference sequence). J gave up 5 bases and V 7 bases, and 10 bases lay outside the gene matches. The CDR3 totals 14 residues. The CDR3 region is CASKITGALTEAFF. DNA of the CDR3: TGTGCCAGCAAGATAACAGGGGCGTTAACTGAAGCTTTCTTT.

The V gene is TRBV13, the J gene TRBJ1-5; D gene uncertain. This CDR3 is built from 14 residues. The germline V gene encodes CDR1 PRHDT and CDR2 FYEKMQ (reference sequence). Trimming left V 0 bases short and J 1 base short, with 4 bases between. The CDR3 nucleotides read TGTGCCAGCAGCTTAGGCGGGAGCAATCAGCCCCAGCATTTT. Translating gives CASSLGGSNQPQHF.

J is TRBJ1-6 and V is TRBV4-3; D gene ambiguous. CDR1 is LGHNA and CDR2 is YSLEER in the germline V gene. The CDR3 is 17 residues long. Trimming cost V 1 base and J 12 bases, with 22 bases left between them. The CDR3 nucleotides are TGCGCCAGCAGCCAAGTTTACGATATCGAATTCTGGCGACCCCTCCACTTT. The encoded protein is CASSQVYDIEFWRPLHF.

The chain links TRBV9 to TRBJ1-2; D unresolved. This CDR3 is built from 15 residues. Germline V gives CDR1 SGDLS, CDR2 YYNGEE. Trimming cost V 2 bases and J 2 bases, with 13 bases left between them. The CDR3 DNA reads TGTGCCAGCAGCGTCTTTAACGGAGGAAACTATGGCTACACCTTC. This gives the protein CASSVFNGGNYGYTF.

This clone was found a few times. V is TRBV27 and J is TRBJ1-5; 9 bases are shared with TRBD1. The CDR3 has 14 amino acids. With V trimmed by 5 bases and J by 5 bases, 4 bases remained unmatched. Germline V gene sequence: CDR1 MNHEY, CDR2 SMNVEV (reference sequence). CDR3 nucleotides: TGTGCCAGCAGTCTCGGACAGGGGTATCAGCCCCAGCATTTT. It specifies CASSLGQGYQPQHF.

The chain uses TRBV30 and TRBJ2-1; D is unresolved. V shed 3 bases and J shed 0 bases, with 12 bases lying between them. This CDR3 is 15 amino acids long. Per the germline V gene, CDR1 is GTSNPN and CDR2 is SVGIG (reference sequence). This CDR3 is CAWSVTGLSYNEQFF. As DNA, the CDR3 is TGTGCCTGGAGCGTCACCGGGCTCTCCTACAATGAGCAGTTCTTC.

This rearrangement joins TRBV7-2 to TRBJ2-5; no clear D. Between the trimmed V and J ends, which lost 4 bases and 7 bases, there was a span of 10 bases. Germline V gives CDR1 SGHTA, CDR2 FQGNSA. CDR3 length: 12 residues. CDR3 nucleotides: TGTGCCAGCAGCTCTGCGGAAGGGACCCAGTACTTC. It codes for CASSSAEGTQYF.

This clone has just a few counts. This chain links TRBV27 with TRBJ2-3; TRBD2 matches at 11 bases. Germline assignment: CDR1 MNHEY and CDR2 SMNVEV (reference sequence). The CDR3 is made up of 15 amino acids. Germline trimming cut 6 bases from V and 6 bases from J; bases unmatched to any gene: 8. The CDR3 protein is CASRAGTSGWDTQYF. CDR3 coding DNA: TGTGCCAGCAGGGCCGGGACTAGCGGTTGGGATACGCAGTATTTT.

The chain combines TRBV11-2 with TRBJ1-1; perhaps TRBD1 as D (5 bases). V lost 4 bases and J 5 bases, leaving 11 bases between the germline ends. This CDR3 spans 13 amino acids. In germline, CDR1 is SGHAT, CDR2 FQNNGV. The CDR3 region has the DNA TGTGCCAGCAGCTCCCCCCGGGGGACTGAAGCTTTCTTT. Translating it yields CASSSPRGTEAFF.

This chain joins TRBV7-9 and TRBJ2-1; 10 bases map to TRBD1. Germline CDR1 and CDR2: SEHNR and FQNEAQ (reference sequence). There are 16 residues in the CDR3. Trimming took 5 bases from V and 5 from J; bases not matched to a gene: 9. The CDR3 DNA reads TGTGCCAGCAGCCATCAGGGACAGGGGAGAGACAATGAGCAGTTCTTC. Its protein product is CASSHQGQGRDNEQFF.

Only one count was recorded for this clone. The chain has TRBV29-1 and TRBJ1-3; D unresolved. The CDR3 loop spans 14 amino acids. V dropped 1 base and J dropped 0 bases, with 7 bases sitting between them. Looked up from germline, CDR1 is SQVTM and CDR2 is ANQGSEA. CDR3 in amino acids: CSVEGLDSGNTIYF. The CDR3 DNA follows: TGCAGCGTTGAAGGCCTGGACTCTGGAAACACCATATATTTT.

This clone was found a few times. V usage is TRBV30 and J usage is TRBJ1-6; D ambiguous. The CDR3 has 13 amino acids. CDR1 and CDR2 from the germline V gene are GTSNPN and SVGIG (reference sequence). The V end lost 1 base, the J end lost 5 bases, and 6 bases lay between the germline ends. CDR3 sequence reads: CAWSGRNNSPLHF. The CDR3 DNA reads TGTGCCTGGAGTGGCAGAAATAATTCACCCCTCCACTTT.

This rearrangement joins TRBV6-5 to TRBJ1-1, with D maybe TRBD1 (5 bases). V was clipped by 0 bases and J by 1 base, with 9 bases between them. Germline assignment: CDR1 MNHEY and CDR2 SVGAGI. This CDR3 has 15 residues. For the CDR3, the DNA is TGTGCCAGCAGTTACTCATTTGACAGGAACACTGAAGCTTTCTTT. It is translated as CASSYSFDRNTEAFF.

The gene calls are TRBV27 and TRBJ2-3; 11 bases align to TRBD2. Germline lookup yields CDR1 MNHEY and CDR2 SMNVEV (reference sequence). The CDR3 extends over 15 amino acids. Trimming at V came to 2 bases and at J to 6 bases, leaving 4 bases not matched to a gene. The CDR3 loop reads CASSLVGLAGDTQYF. The CDR3 DNA is TGTGCCAGCAGTTTAGTTGGACTAGCGGGCGATACGCAGTATTTT.

This clone was recorded a few times. The CDR3 reads CASSLSGGSGANVLTF. As DNA, the CDR3 is TGTGCCAGCAGTTTATCGGGGGGCTCTGGGGCCAACGTCCTGACTTTC. The chain couples TRBV27 to TRBJ2-6; a possible D gene is TRBD2 (6 bases). This CDR3 has 16 amino acids. Deletions cut 0 bases from V and 0 bases from J, with 6 bases between. The germline V gene has CDR1 MNHEY and CDR2 SMNVEV (reference sequence). The complete variable domain, with remaining parts taken from reference TRBV27 and TRBJ2-6, reads EAQVTQNPRYLITVTGKKLTVTCSQNMNHEYMSWYRQDPGLGLRQIYYSMNVEVTDKGDVPEGYKVSRKEKRNFPLILESPSPNQTSLYFCASSLSGGSGANVLTFGAGSRLTVL.

V is TRBV9 and J is TRBJ2-7; a weak D match, TRBD2 (5 bases). V lost 4 bases and J lost 2, with 13 bases in between. Per germline, CDR1 SGDLS and CDR2 YYNGEE. The CDR3 loop spans 14 amino acids. The CDR3 is CASSPWTGTYEQYF. DNA of the CDR3: TGTGCCAGCAGCCCATGGACTGGGACCTACGAGCAGTACTTC.

V usage is TRBV2 and J usage is TRBJ1-5; TRBD1 might be the D (5 bases). Germline V gene lookup returns CDR1 SNHLY and CDR2 FYNNEI. V was trimmed by 0 bases and J by 4 bases, leaving 13 bases between them. This CDR3 contains 16 residues. CDR3 residues: CASSEALSGSNQPQHF. CDR3 bases: TGTGCCAGCAGTGAAGCGCTGTCAGGGTCAAATCAGCCCCAGCATTTT.

CDR3 sequence reads: CASSDGLAGGPQYF. Written as DNA, the CDR3 is TGTGCCAGCAGTGACGGCCTAGCGGGGGGCCCGCAGTATTTT. The chain carries TRBV6-4 and TRBJ2-3, with 11 positions matching TRBD2. Germline-derived CDR1 and CDR2 are MRHNA and SNTAGT. This CDR3 comprises 14 residues. The trim removed 2 bases at V and 10 bases at J, leaving 5 bases unmatched.

The chain employs TRBV9 and TRBJ1-2, with D possibly matching TRBD1 (5 bases). Per germline, CDR1 SGDLS and CDR2 YYNGEE. The CDR3 sequence is 16 residues long. The germline V and J ends were trimmed by 0 bases and 7 bases, with 19 bases remaining between them. CDR3 coding DNA: TGTGCCAGCAGCGTAGCCCTAAGAGAGCAGGGTAGTGGCTACACCTTC. Translating it yields CASSVALREQGSGYTF. The full variable domain, completed using reference TRBV9 and TRBJ1-2, is DSGVTQTPKHLITATGQRVTLRCSPRSGDLSVYWYQQSLDQGLQFLIQYYNGEERAKGNILERFSAQQFPDLHSELNLSSLELGDSALYFCASSVALREQGSGYTFGSGTRLTVV.

The chain employs TRBV9 and TRBJ1-1; tentative D call: TRBD1 (6 bases). The V end lost 3 bases, the J end lost 7 bases, and 13 bases lay between the germline ends. Germline V lookup: CDR1 SGDLS, CDR2 YYNGEE. This CDR3 has 13 residues. The CDR3 DNA sequence: TGTGCCAGCAGCGGAGGGGGGACGCTTGAAGCTTTCTTT. Its protein product is CASSGGGTLEAFF.

CDR3 region: CASLQGWDEAFF. DNA for the CDR3: TGTGCCAGCTTACAGGGGTGGGATGAAGCTTTCTTT. The chain couples TRBV2 to TRBJ1-1; 7 bases align to TRBD1. The CDR3 covers 12 residues. The trim removed 8 bases at V and 7 bases at J, leaving 7 bases unmatched. Per the germline V gene, CDR1 is SNHLY and CDR2 is FYNNEI.

In regard to this clone: The junction departs from the called germline gene at one end, perhaps through a read error. The chain is built from TRBV6-6 and TRBJ1-5; D is perhaps TRBD1 (6 bases). Germline loops: CDR1 MNHNY, CDR2 SVGAGI (reference sequence). CDR3 length equals 15 residues. In DNA, the CDR3 is TGTGCCAGCAGTCGACAGGTATATAGCGATCAGCCCCAGCATTTT. It encodes CASSRQVYSDQPQHF.

V is TRBV6-5 and J is TRBJ2-5; the D call may be TRBD1 or TRBD2 (6 bases each). The CDR3 runs 15 residues. The germline V and J ends were trimmed by 5 bases and 6 bases, with 19 bases remaining between them. The germline CDR1 and CDR2 sequences are MNHEY and SVGAGI. CDR3 residues: CASSPRTGGRKTQYF. CDR3 nucleotide sequence: TGTGCCAGCAGTCCCAGGACTGGGGGGCGAAAGACCCAGTACTTC.

This clone was counted only a few times. The chain's CDR3 is CASSGQQSGYEQYF. The CDR3 DNA reads as TGTGCCAGCAGCGGACAGCAGAGTGGATACGAGCAGTACTTC. V usage is TRBV6-5 and J usage is TRBJ2-7; D might be TRBD1 (6 bases). Germline CDR1 reads MNHEY; CDR2 reads SVGAGI. The V end lost 6 bases, the J end lost 4 bases, and 16 bases lay between the germline ends. There are 14 residues in the CDR3.

The CDR3 here is CATSAYPGANVLTF. DNA for the CDR3: TGTGCCACCAGCGCCTACCCTGGGGCCAACGTCCTGACTTTC. The J gene is TRBJ2-6, the V gene TRBV15; no definite D call. V lost 5 bases and J 2 bases, leaving 7 bases between the germline ends. The germline CDR1 and CDR2 sequences are LNHNV and YYDKDF (reference sequence). The CDR3 runs to 14 residues.

There are a few counts of this clone. This chain joins TRBV29-1 and TRBJ2-1; D gene ambiguous. With 1 base removed from V and 2 bases from J, the gap between germline ends came to 15 bases. There are 16 residues in the CDR3. Germline CDR1 is SQVTM and CDR2 is ANQGSEA. The CDR3 loop is CSVEGQPPIPYNEQFF. The CDR3, as DNA: TGCAGCGTTGAAGGGCAGCCCCCTATTCCCTACAATGAGCAGTTCTTC.

The CDR3 region has the DNA TGCGCCAGCAGCTGGACAGACTATAATTCACCCCTCCACTTT. This encodes CASSWTDYNSPLHF. V and J are TRBV5-1 and TRBJ1-6, with D maybe TRBD1 (6 bases). Germline V CDR1 and CDR2: SGHRS, YFSETQ. The CDR3 runs to 14 residues. The germline V and J ends were trimmed by 3 bases and 3 bases, with 7 bases remaining between them.

This clone was counted a few times. V gene TRBV27 combines with J gene TRBJ1-2; no clear D gene. Per the germline V gene, CDR1 is MNHEY and CDR2 is SMNVEV (reference sequence). The CDR3 is 12 amino acids. V lost 8 bases and J 14 bases, leaving 21 bases between the germline ends. The CDR3 sequence: CASGMPREEKTF. The CDR3 DNA is TGTGCCAGCGGTATGCCGCGGGAGGAGAAAACCTTC.

The chain carries TRBV4-1 and TRBJ2-2, with 12 bases lining up with TRBD2. The CDR3 runs to 17 residues. The germline gives CDR1 MGHRA, CDR2 YSYEKL. After removal of 4 bases from V and 1 base from J, the junction contained 4 bases not matched to a gene. The CDR3 here is CASSPGLAGRNTGELFF. In nucleotides, the CDR3 is TGCGCCAGCAGCCCAGGACTAGCGGGGAGGAACACCGGGGAGCTGTTTTTT.

This clone appeared a few times. The rearrangement joins TRBV2 to TRBJ1-5, with 8 bases fitting TRBD1. CDR1 SNHLY and CDR2 FYNNEI come from the germline V gene. V lost 6 bases and J lost 2; bases outside the gene matches: 6. This CDR3 has 15 amino acids. The CDR3 DNA reads TGTGCCAGCAGCCGACAGGGGAGCGGCAATCAGCCCCAGCATTTT. Protein product: CASSRQGSGNQPQHF.

This clone was recorded a few times. CDR3 amino acids: CASSPPGYEQYF. CDR3 DNA sequence: TGCGCCAGCAGCCCCCCTGGGTACGAGCAGTACTTC. This chain links TRBV4-1 with TRBJ2-7; no clear D gene. V gave up 4 bases and J gave up 4 bases, with 8 bases separating them. The V gene's germline CDR1 is MGHRA and CDR2 YSYEKL. The CDR3 sequence is 12 residues long.